The 20 T cell receptor beta chains below were found in one sample sequenced in a study of blood T cell repertoires in COVID-19. Profiled with immunoSEQ multiplex PCR; TCRdb holds only in-frame clones, not every one. This sample has just over 95,000 clones, with 82% found just once. Sequencing was done on a sample of peripheral blood. The receptor source for this set is a man at least 80 years old with acute or convalescent COVID-19.

The CDR3 reads CASSSPGPAGYNEQFF. In nucleotides, the CDR3 is TGTGCCAGCAGTTCCCCGGGCCCTGCGGGCTACAATGAGCAGTTCTTC. The genes are TRBV28 and TRBJ2-1; possibly TRBD2 for D (5 bases). The V gene's germline CDR1 is MDHEN and CDR2 SYDVKM. V lost 4 bases, J lost 3 bases, and 16 bases lay in between. This CDR3 contains 16 residues.

The V gene is TRBV7-2, the J gene TRBJ2-5, with 11 bases matching TRBD2. Germline V gene lookup returns CDR1 SGHTA and CDR2 FQGNSA. This CDR3 is built from 16 residues. V dropped 3 bases and J dropped 4; count of bases not matched to a gene: 7. CDR3 loop: CASSFLSGGAGETQYF. In nucleotides, the CDR3 is TGTGCCAGCAGCTTCCTTAGCGGGGGGGCCGGAGAGACCCAGTACTTC.

The chain couples TRBV28 to TRBJ2-2; TRBD2 matches 8 bases. The CDR3 runs 14 residues. Germline values: CDR1 MDHEN, CDR2 SYDVKM. V lost 6 bases to trimming and J lost 2 bases; unmatched junction nucleotides: 2. CDR3 amino acids: CASSRGGNTGELFF. The CDR3 DNA reads TGTGCCAGCAGCCGGGGGGGTAACACCGGGGAGCTGTTTTTT.

This chain links TRBV11-2 with TRBJ2-3; perhaps TRBD2 as D (6 bases). The germline gives CDR1 SGHAT, CDR2 FQNNGV. The CDR3 loop spans 16 amino acids. V lost 4 bases, J lost 7 bases, and 21 bases lay in between. Here the CDR3 reads CASSSLDKRGIYTQYF. In DNA form, the CDR3 reads TGTGCCAGCAGCTCCTTGGATAAACGGGGGATCTATACGCAGTATTTT.

The chain combines TRBV5-4 with TRBJ1-2; D unresolved. V lost 3 bases and J lost 6, with 15 bases in between. The CDR3 totals 14 residues. Germline values: CDR1 SGHNT, CDR2 YYREEE (reference sequence). The CDR3 loop is CASSSILPADGYTF. CDR3 bases: TGTGCCAGCAGCTCGATCTTACCGGCGGATGGCTACACCTTC.

This rearrangement joins TRBV6-4 to TRBJ2-7; D gene ambiguous. The CDR3 has 14 residues. Germline V gives CDR1 MRHNA, CDR2 SNTAGT. Trimming took 6 bases from V and 3 from J, leaving 15 bases between them. The CDR3 DNA reads as TGTGCCAGCAGGAACCGGGTCCGACTCTACGAGCAGTACTTC. It yields the protein CASRNRVRLYEQYF.

This clone has more than one count but fewer than ten. The V gene is TRBV27, the J gene TRBJ1-2, with D tentatively TRBD1 (5 bases). The germline V and J ends were trimmed by 5 bases and 7 bases, with 20 bases remaining between them. Germline values: CDR1 MNHEY, CDR2 SMNVEV (reference sequence). There are 15 residues in the CDR3. The CDR3 sequence: CASSTLRGGTGGYTF. The CDR3 bases are TGTGCCAGCAGTACCCTCCGGGGGGGGACGGGTGGCTACACCTTC.

The chain is built from TRBV4-1 and TRBJ1-4; TRBD1 is a possible D gene (6 bases). Germline V gene data show CDR1 as MGHRA and CDR2 as YSYEKL. The CDR3 totals 15 residues. V lost 1 base and J 10 bases, leaving 16 bases between the germline ends. CDR3 region: CASSQVGAAGGKLFF. The CDR3 nucleotides read TGCGCCAGCAGCCAAGTGGGGGCCGCTGGGGGAAAACTGTTTTTT.

The chain links TRBV30 to TRBJ2-2; perhaps TRBD1 as D (6 bases). The germline CDR1 and CDR2 sequences are GTSNPN and SVGIG (reference sequence). This CDR3 is 19 amino acids long. V was shortened by 0 bases and J by 0 bases, with 20 bases between the two germline ends. CDR3 coding DNA: TGTGCCTGGAGTGTATGGGGATTTGGGGACACCTCGAACACCGGGGAGCTGTTTTTT. Translated, it gives CAWSVWGFGDTSNTGELFF.

In its sample, this clone was seen many times. The chain is built from TRBV14 and TRBJ2-1; perhaps TRBD2 as D (7 bases). CDR1 SGHDN and CDR2 FVKESK come from the germline V gene. V lost 0 bases and J lost 9, with 12 bases in between. This CDR3 comprises 14 residues. CDR3 residues: CASSQEAGAREQFF. The CDR3, as DNA: TGTGCCAGCAGCCAAGAGGCGGGGGCGCGTGAGCAGTTCTTC.

This clone was detected only a few times. J is TRBJ1-2 and V is TRBV6-1; 9 nucleotides match TRBD1. Germline loops: CDR1 MNHNS, CDR2 SASEGT. V lost 4 bases, J lost 7 bases, and 13 bases stayed unmatched. The CDR3 is made up of 16 amino acids. This chain's CDR3 is CASSGDRAPLPSGYTF. As DNA, the CDR3 is TGTGCCAGCAGTGGGGACAGGGCCCCTCTCCCTAGTGGCTACACCTTC.

The gene calls are TRBV7-2 and TRBJ1-2; no clear D. The germline V gene has CDR1 SGHTA and CDR2 FQGNSA. The CDR3 contains 15 residues. V lost 1 base to trimming and J lost 3 bases, with 12 bases between them. CDR3 bases: TGTGCCAGCAGCTTAGGTCGGGGAACGGACTATGGCTACACCTTC. It codes for CASSLGRGTDYGYTF.

The chain carries TRBV4-3 and TRBJ2-7; tentative D call: TRBD2 (5 bases). V lost 1 base and J lost 0, with 7 bases in between. Germline assignment: CDR1 LGHNA and CDR2 YSLEER. The CDR3 runs 14 residues. DNA of the CDR3: TGCGCCAGCAGCCAAGTGCGGGCCTCCTACGAGCAGTACTTC. Its translation is CASSQVRASYEQYF.

The genes are TRBV28 and TRBJ2-1; 13 bases are shared with TRBD2. CDR1 MDHEN and CDR2 SYDVKM come from the germline V gene. The CDR3 runs to 17 residues. V shed 4 bases, J shed 3 bases, and the junction held 6 bases outside the gene matches. The CDR3 DNA reads TGTGCCAGCAGTTCCCGGACTAGCGGGAGAATCTACAATGAGCAGTTCTTC. This translates into CASSSRTSGRIYNEQFF.

This sequence joins TRBV2 and TRBJ2-3; 10 bases are a match to TRBD2. Germline CDR1 and CDR2: SNHLY and FYNNEI. V dropped 4 bases and J dropped 4; count of bases not matched to a gene: 5. CDR3 size: 15 residues. CDR3 sequence: CASSGPAGGSDTQYF. CDR3 coding DNA: TGTGCCAGCAGTGGGCCAGCGGGAGGGTCAGATACGCAGTATTTT.

The rearrangement joins TRBV12-3 or TRBV12-4 to TRBJ1-5, with D hard to call. Trimming pared 7 bases from V and 6 bases from J, leaving 13 bases between. CDR3 length: 13 amino acids. In nucleotides, the CDR3 is TGTGCCAGCACCGACATTCGAAGTCAGCCCCAGCATTTT. As protein: CASTDIRSQPQHF.

The V and J genes are TRBV3-1 (or the pseudogene TRBV3-2) and TRBJ2-2, with 10 bases aligning to TRBD2. The CDR3 spans 17 residues. J gave up 7 bases and V 4 bases, and 12 bases lay outside the gene matches. Germline V gene lookup returns CDR1 LGHDT and CDR2 YNNKEL (reference sequence). The CDR3 here is CASSPFSGRASGGELFF. CDR3 DNA sequence: TGTGCCAGCAGCCCCTTCAGCGGGAGGGCCTCTGGCGGGGAGCTGTTTTTT.

This chain joins TRBV5-1 and TRBJ1-1; D not certain. With 4 bases removed from V and 4 bases from J, the gap between germline ends came to 14 bases. The CDR3 has 14 residues. Per germline, CDR1 SGHRS and CDR2 YFSETQ. CDR3 DNA: TGCGCCAGCAGCGACTCTTGGGGAGGCACTGAAGCTTTCTTT. Protein sequence: CASSDSWGGTEAFF.

The chain employs TRBV25-1 and TRBJ1-2; 8 bases fit TRBD1. The CDR3 extends over 14 amino acids. From germline, CDR1 is MGHDK and CDR2 SYGVNS. Germline trimming cut 1 base from V and 7 bases from J; bases unmatched to any gene: 5. CDR3 sequence (DNA): TGTGCCAGCAGTGAATCGAGGACAGGGCTTGGCTACACCTTC. Protein product: CASSESRTGLGYTF.

This rearrangement joins TRBV11-2 to TRBJ2-1; the match to TRBD1 covers 8 bases. The V gene end was trimmed by 5 bases and the J gene end by 5 bases; junction bases not matched to a gene: 11. The CDR3 consists of 16 residues. Germline V CDR1 and CDR2: SGHAT, FQNNGV. The CDR3 protein is CASSPQGAGMNNEQFF. CDR3 bases: TGTGCCAGCAGCCCCCAGGGGGCGGGGATGAACAATGAGCAGTTCTTC.